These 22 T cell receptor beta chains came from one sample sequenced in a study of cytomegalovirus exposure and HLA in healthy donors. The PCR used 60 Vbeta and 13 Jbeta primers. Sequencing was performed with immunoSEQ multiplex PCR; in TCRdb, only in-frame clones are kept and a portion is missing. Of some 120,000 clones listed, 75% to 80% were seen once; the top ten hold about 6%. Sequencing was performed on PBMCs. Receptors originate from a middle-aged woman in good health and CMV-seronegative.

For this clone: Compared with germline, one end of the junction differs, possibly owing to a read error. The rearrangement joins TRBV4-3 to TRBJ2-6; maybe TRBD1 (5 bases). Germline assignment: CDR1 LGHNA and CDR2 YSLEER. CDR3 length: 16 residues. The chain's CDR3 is CASSQDTSSGANGLTF. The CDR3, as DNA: TGCGCCAGCAGCCAAGATACCAGCTCTGGGGCCAACGGCCTGACTTTC.

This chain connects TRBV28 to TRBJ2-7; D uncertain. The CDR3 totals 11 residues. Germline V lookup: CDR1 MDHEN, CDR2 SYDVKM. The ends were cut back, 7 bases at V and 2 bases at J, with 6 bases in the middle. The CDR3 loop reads CASTGTYEQYF. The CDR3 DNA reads TGTGCCAGCACAGGTACCTACGAGCAGTACTTC.

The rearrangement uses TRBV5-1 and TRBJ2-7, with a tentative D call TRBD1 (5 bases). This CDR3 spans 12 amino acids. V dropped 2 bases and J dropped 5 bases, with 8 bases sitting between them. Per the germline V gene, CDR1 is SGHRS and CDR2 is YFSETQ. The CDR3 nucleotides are TGCGCCAGCAGCTTCGGCAGGGACGAGCAGTACTTC. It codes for CASSFGRDEQYF. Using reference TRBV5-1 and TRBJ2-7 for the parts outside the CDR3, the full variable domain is KAGVTQTPRYLIKTRGQQVTLSCSPISGHRSVSWYQQTPGQGLQFLFEYFSETQRNKGNFPGRFSGRQFSNSRSEMNVSTLELGDSALYLCASSFGRDEQYFGPGTRLTVT.

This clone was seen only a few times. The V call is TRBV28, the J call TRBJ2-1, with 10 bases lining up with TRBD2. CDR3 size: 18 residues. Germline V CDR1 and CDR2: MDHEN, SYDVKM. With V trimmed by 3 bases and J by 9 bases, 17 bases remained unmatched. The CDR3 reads CASSFMILAGEGMGEQFF. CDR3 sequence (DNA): TGTGCCAGCAGTTTTATGATCCTAGCGGGAGAGGGAATGGGTGAGCAGTTCTTC.

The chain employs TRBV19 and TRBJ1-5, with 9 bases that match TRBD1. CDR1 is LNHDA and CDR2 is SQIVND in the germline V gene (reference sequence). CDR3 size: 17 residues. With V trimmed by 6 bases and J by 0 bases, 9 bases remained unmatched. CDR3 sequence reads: CASSRGQGSSSNQPQHF. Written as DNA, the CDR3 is TGTGCCAGTAGCCGGGGACAGGGAAGTAGTAGCAATCAGCCCCAGCATTTT.

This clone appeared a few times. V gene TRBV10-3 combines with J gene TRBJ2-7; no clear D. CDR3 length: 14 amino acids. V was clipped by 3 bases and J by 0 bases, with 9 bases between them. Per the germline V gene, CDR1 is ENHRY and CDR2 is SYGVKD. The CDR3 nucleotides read TGTGCCATCAGTGACTTGGCTGGCTCCTACGAGCAGTACTTC. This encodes CAISDLAGSYEQYF.

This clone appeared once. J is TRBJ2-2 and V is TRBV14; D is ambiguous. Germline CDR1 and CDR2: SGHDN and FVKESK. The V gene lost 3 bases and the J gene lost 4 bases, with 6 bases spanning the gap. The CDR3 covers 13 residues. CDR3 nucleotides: TGTGCCAGCAGCCAGGGCTCCACCGGGGAGCTGTTTTTT. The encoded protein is CASSQGSTGELFF.

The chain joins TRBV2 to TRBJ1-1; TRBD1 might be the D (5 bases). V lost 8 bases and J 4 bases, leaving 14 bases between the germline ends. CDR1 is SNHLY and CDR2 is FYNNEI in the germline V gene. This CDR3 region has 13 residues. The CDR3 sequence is CASRYGGGTEAFF. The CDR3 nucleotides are TGTGCCAGCCGATACGGGGGGGGCACTGAAGCTTTCTTT.

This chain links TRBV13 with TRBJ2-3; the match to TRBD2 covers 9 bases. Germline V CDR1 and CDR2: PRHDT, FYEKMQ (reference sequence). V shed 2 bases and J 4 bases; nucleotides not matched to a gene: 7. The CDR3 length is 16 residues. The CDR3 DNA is TGTGCCAGCAGCTTAAGGGCTAGCGGGATGTCAGATACGCAGTATTTT. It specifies CASSLRASGMSDTQYF.

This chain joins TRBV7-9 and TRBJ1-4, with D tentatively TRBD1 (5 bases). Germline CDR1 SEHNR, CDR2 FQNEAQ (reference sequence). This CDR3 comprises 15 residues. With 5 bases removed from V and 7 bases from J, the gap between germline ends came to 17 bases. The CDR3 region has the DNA TGTGCCAGCAGCCCACAAGGACGGGGGGTTGAAAAACTGTTTTTT. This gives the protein CASSPQGRGVEKLFF.

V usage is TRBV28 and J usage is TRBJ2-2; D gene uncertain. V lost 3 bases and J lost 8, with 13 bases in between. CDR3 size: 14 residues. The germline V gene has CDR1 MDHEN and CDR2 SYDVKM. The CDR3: CASSFRLLRGELFF. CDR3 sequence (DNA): TGTGCCAGCAGTTTCCGTCTTTTGAGGGGGGAGCTGTTTTTT.

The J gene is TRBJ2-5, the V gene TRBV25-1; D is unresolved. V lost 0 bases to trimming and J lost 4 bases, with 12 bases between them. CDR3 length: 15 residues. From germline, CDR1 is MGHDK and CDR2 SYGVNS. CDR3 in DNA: TGTGCCAGCAGTGAATACGGCAAACTACTAGAGACCCAGTACTTC. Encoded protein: CASSEYGKLLETQYF.

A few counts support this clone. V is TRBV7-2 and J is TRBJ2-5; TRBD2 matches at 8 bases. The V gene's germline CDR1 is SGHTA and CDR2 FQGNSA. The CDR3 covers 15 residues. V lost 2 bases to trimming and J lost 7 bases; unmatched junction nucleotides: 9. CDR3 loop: CASSLRAGGLGTQYF. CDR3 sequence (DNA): TGTGCCAGCAGCTTACGGGCGGGGGGTCTAGGGACCCAGTACTTC.

The CDR3 coding sequence is TGTGCCAGCACCAGACAGGATCCCATCTCTAACTATGGCTACACCTTC. This codes for CASTRQDPISNYGYTF. V usage is TRBV21-1 and J usage is TRBJ1-2; no check of the table's D call, TRBD1, against the DNA was made. TRBV21-1 is designated a pseudogene. The CDR3 consists of 16 residues.

CDR3 region: CASSMGARAINEKLFF. CDR3 bases: TGTGCCAGTAGTATGGGTGCCAGGGCCATTAATGAAAAACTGTTTTTT. The V call is TRBV19, the J call TRBJ1-4, with D maybe TRBD1 (5 bases). The length of the CDR3 is 16 residues. Germline V gene data show CDR1 as LNHDA and CDR2 as SQIVND (reference sequence). The V and J ends lost 3 bases and 4 bases respectively, with 15 bases between them.

The CDR3 DNA follows: TGTGCCAGCAGTCCAGGGACTAGCGGCTTCACCGGGGAGCTGTTTTTT. It is translated as CASSPGTSGFTGELFF. This chain links TRBV27 with TRBJ2-2, with 11 bases identical to TRBD2. Per germline, CDR1 MNHEY and CDR2 SMNVEV (reference sequence). This CDR3 spans 16 amino acids. V lost 5 bases and J lost 4; bases outside the gene matches: 6.

The CDR3 reads CASSPMTGYDEQYF. CDR3 DNA: TGTGCCAGCAGTCCCATGACAGGGTACGACGAGCAGTACTTC. The genes are TRBV2 and TRBJ2-7; 7 bases map to TRBD1. The length of the CDR3 is 14 residues. In germline, CDR1 is SNHLY, CDR2 FYNNEI. With 5 bases clipped from V and 5 bases from J, the junction kept 9 bases outside the gene matches. The complete variable domain, with remaining parts taken from reference TRBV2 and TRBJ2-7, reads EPEVTQTPSHQVTQMGQEVILRCVPISNHLYFYWYRQILGQKVEFLVSFYNNEISEKSEIFDDQFSVERPDGSNFTLKIRSTKLEDSAMYFCASSPMTGYDEQYFGPGTRLTVT.

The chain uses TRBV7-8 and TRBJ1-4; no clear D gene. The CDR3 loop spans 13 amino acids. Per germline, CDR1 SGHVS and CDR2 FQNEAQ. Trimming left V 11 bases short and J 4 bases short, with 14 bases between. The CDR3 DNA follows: TGTGCCGTGGCATTGTACGATAATGAAAAACTGTTTTTT. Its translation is CAVALYDNEKLFF. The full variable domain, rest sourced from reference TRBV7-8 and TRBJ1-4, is GAGVSQSPRYKVAKRGQDVALRCDPISGHVSLFWYQQALGQGPEFLTYFQNEAQLDKSGLPSDRFFAERPEGSVSTLKIQRTQQEDSAVYLCAVALYDNEKLFFGSGTQLSVL.

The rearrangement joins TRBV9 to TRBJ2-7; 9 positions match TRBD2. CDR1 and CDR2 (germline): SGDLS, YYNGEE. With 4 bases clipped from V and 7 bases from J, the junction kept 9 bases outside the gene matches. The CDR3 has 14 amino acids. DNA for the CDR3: TGTGCCAGCAGCTCCGGGACTAGCTTTAGGGAGCAGTACTTC. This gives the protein CASSSGTSFREQYF.

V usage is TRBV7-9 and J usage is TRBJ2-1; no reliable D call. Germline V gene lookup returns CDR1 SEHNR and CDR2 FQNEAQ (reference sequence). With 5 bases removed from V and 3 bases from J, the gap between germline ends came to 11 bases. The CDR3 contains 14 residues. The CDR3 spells CASSSSLYYNEQFF. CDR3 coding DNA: TGTGCCAGCAGCAGTAGCCTATACTACAATGAGCAGTTCTTC.

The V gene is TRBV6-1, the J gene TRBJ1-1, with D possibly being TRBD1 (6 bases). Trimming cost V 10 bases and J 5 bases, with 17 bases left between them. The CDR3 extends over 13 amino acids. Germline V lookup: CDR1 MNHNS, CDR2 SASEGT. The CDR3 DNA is TGTGCCACCTGGGGGCTCCAAACAACTGAAGCTTTCTTT. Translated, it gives CATWGLQTTEAFF.

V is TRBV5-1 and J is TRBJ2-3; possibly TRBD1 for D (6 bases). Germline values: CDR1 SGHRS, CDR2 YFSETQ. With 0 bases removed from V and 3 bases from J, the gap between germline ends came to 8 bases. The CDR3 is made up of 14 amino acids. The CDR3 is CASSLGQVTDTQYF. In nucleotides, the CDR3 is TGCGCCAGCAGCTTGGGACAGGTAACAGATACGCAGTATTTT.